The 30 T cell receptor beta chains below were found in one sample sequenced in a study of cytomegalovirus exposure and HLA in healthy donors. Vbeta (60) and Jbeta (13) primers were used in the PCR. TCRdb's copy holds only in-frame clones and misses some; the assay was immunoSEQ multiplex PCR. The repertoire table contains 200,000 to 250,000 clones. Sequencing used PBMCs. These receptors all stem from a girl aged 2 to 10 in good health and CMV-seropositive.

This chain connects TRBV28 to TRBJ2-7, with TRBD2 identical over 11 bases. The CDR3 spans 17 residues. Germline CDR1 reads MDHEN; CDR2 reads SYDVKM. V gave up 7 bases and J gave up 3 bases; unmatched junction bases: 14. CDR3 coding DNA: TGTGCCAGCAACCTACCCACGACTAGCGGGATAGACTACGAGCAGTACTTC. It codes for CASNLPTTSGIDYEQYF.

The chain carries TRBV11-2 and TRBJ1-1; D is possibly TRBD1 (6 bases). The CDR3 sequence is 12 residues long. The germline V gene encodes CDR1 SGHAT and CDR2 FQNNGV. Trimming cost V 10 bases and J 1 base, with 10 bases left between them. CDR3 loop: CATKTGNTEAFF. The CDR3 DNA follows: TGTGCCACAAAGACAGGGAACACTGAAGCTTTCTTT.

This rearrangement joins TRBV5-1 to TRBJ2-3; 8 bases line up with TRBD1. The V segment lost 2 bases and the J segment 2 bases; nucleotides outside the gene matches: 10. The CDR3 is 17 amino acids. CDR1 and CDR2 (germline): SGHRS, YFSETQ. The DNA for the CDR3 is TGCGCCAGCAGCTTCTCCCAGGGGGCGCGATCCACAGATACGCAGTATTTT. As protein: CASSFSQGARSTDTQYF.

The V gene is TRBV7-3, the J gene TRBJ2-1; 11 bases are shared with TRBD2. CDR1 is SGHTA, CDR2 FQGTGA, per germline. V shed 4 bases, J shed 5 bases, and the junction held 10 bases outside the gene matches. The CDR3 length is 17 residues. The CDR3 sequence: CASSSPPGTSGDNEQFF. The CDR3 coding sequence is TGTGCCAGCAGCTCGCCTCCCGGGACTAGCGGCGACAATGAGCAGTTCTTC.

V usage is TRBV9 and J usage is TRBJ2-3; D may be TRBD2 (7 bases). Germline V gives CDR1 SGDLS, CDR2 YYNGEE. V was shortened by 0 bases and J by 0 bases, with 14 bases between the two germline ends. This CDR3 comprises 17 residues. The CDR3: CASSVAPGGISTDTQYF. In nucleotides, the CDR3 is TGTGCCAGCAGCGTAGCCCCGGGGGGCATTAGCACAGATACGCAGTATTTT.

The V gene is TRBV7-9, the J gene TRBJ1-3, with 8 bases identical to TRBD1. This CDR3 spans 17 amino acids. Germline trimming cut 5 bases from V and 0 bases from J; bases unmatched to any gene: 9. The germline gives CDR1 SEHNR, CDR2 FQNEAQ (reference sequence). CDR3 amino acids: CASSPRQGSNSGNTIYF. The CDR3 DNA reads TGTGCCAGCAGCCCTAGACAGGGGTCCAACTCTGGAAACACCATATATTTT.

V is TRBV5-8 and J is TRBJ2-4, with TRBD2 identical over 7 bases. After removal of 1 base from V and 2 bases from J, the junction contained 6 bases not matched to a gene. The CDR3 contains 16 residues. CDR1 is SGHTS, CDR2 YDEGEE, per germline. This CDR3 is CASSLLSSGPKNIQYF. CDR3 DNA sequence: TGTGCCAGCAGCTTGCTGTCTAGCGGTCCCAAAAACATTCAGTACTTC.

The V call is TRBV7-2, the J call TRBJ2-3; TRBD2 matches 7 bases. Germline CDR1 SGHTA, CDR2 FQGNSA. J was trimmed by 8 bases and V by 7 bases; bases with no gene match: 15. The CDR3 extends over 15 amino acids. The CDR3 DNA follows: TGTGCCAGCAAATCCACGGGGGGAGGGCACGGTACGCAGTATTTT. Its translation is CASKSTGGGHGTQYF.

V is TRBV29-1 and J is TRBJ1-5; 9 positions agree with TRBD1. The ends lost 5 bases at V and 7 bases at J; junction bases unmatched: 6. The CDR3 extends over 13 amino acids. Germline CDR1 and CDR2: SQVTM and ANQGSEA. The CDR3, as DNA: TGCAGCGTTCGGACAGGGGATAGGCAGCCCCAGCATTTT. Encoded protein: CSVRTGDRQPQHF.

J is TRBJ1-1 and V is TRBV25-1, with TRBD1 identical over 7 bases. CDR1 and CDR2 (germline): MGHDK, SYGVNS. The CDR3 runs 15 residues. V lost 4 bases and J lost 0; bases outside the gene matches: 5. CDR3 amino acids: CASSGLQGMNTEAFF. In nucleotides, the CDR3 is TGTGCCAGCAGTGGCCTACAGGGGATGAACACTGAAGCTTTCTTT.

The chain recombines TRBV27 with TRBJ2-7, with D possibly being TRBD2 (6 bases). CDR1 and CDR2 (germline): MNHEY, SMNVEV (reference sequence). The CDR3 has 14 residues. V shed 6 bases and J shed 3 bases, with 15 bases lying between them. DNA of the CDR3: TGTGCCAGCAGCCCTCCCCCGGGGGACTACGAGCAGTACTTC. It is translated as CASSPPPGDYEQYF.

The chain links TRBV4-1 to TRBJ2-3, with 14 bases lining up with TRBD2. CDR1 and CDR2 from the germline V gene are MGHRA and YSYEKL. V shed 4 bases and J 4 bases; nucleotides not matched to a gene: 4. The CDR3 consists of 16 residues. The CDR3 nucleotides read TGCGCCAGCAGCCCCGCGGGACTAGCGGGAGCAGATACGCAGTATTTT. Translating gives CASSPAGLAGADTQYF.

For the CDR3, the DNA is TGTGCCAGCTCAACTAGACGTTCGCAGTATTTT. Its protein product is CASSTRRSQYF. The chain recombines TRBV27 with TRBJ2-3, with a weak D call TRBD2 (5 bases). The CDR3 is made up of 11 amino acids. Germline V gene data show CDR1 as MNHEY and CDR2 as SMNVEV (reference sequence). The V and J ends lost 8 bases and 10 bases respectively, with 13 bases between them.

The V and J genes are TRBV6-1 and TRBJ2-7; 10 positions match TRBD2. The CDR3 runs 14 residues. Germline loops: CDR1 MNHNS, CDR2 SASEGT. Here the CDR3 DNA reads TGTTCAACATACCCGAGCGGGAGGGATTACGAGCAGTACTTC. As protein: CSTYPSGRDYEQYF.

The V call is TRBV4-1, the J call TRBJ2-1; TRBD2 aligns across 10 bases. Unmatched junction bases numbered 9, after V lost 4 bases and J lost 6 bases. Germline CDR1 reads MGHRA; CDR2 reads YSYEKL. This CDR3 contains 16 residues. The CDR3 DNA sequence: TGCGCCAGCAGCCGTCTAGCGGGAGTAATTGGCAATGAGCAGTTCTTC. The encoded protein is CASSRLAGVIGNEQFF.

Its frequency marks this clone as medium-sized. This chain joins TRBV6-1 and TRBJ2-7; a weak D match, TRBD2 (6 bases). With 2 bases removed from V and 0 bases from J, the gap between germline ends came to 14 bases. The CDR3 runs to 16 residues. Germline values: CDR1 MNHNS, CDR2 SASEGT. CDR3 loop: CASSEYGLANSYEQYF. The CDR3 DNA reads TGTGCCAGCAGTGAATATGGTCTAGCGAACTCCTACGAGCAGTACTTC.

This chain uses TRBV29-1 with TRBJ2-6, with no clear D. The CDR3 has 12 residues. V lost 5 bases, J lost 0 bases, and 2 bases lay in between. CDR1 is SQVTM and CDR2 is ANQGSEA in the germline V gene. CDR3 bases: TGCAGCGTTTACTCTGGGGCCAACGTCCTGACTTTC. This codes for CSVYSGANVLTF.

In DNA, the CDR3 is TGTGCCAGCGGACTAGCGGCCCTAAATGAGCAGTTCTTC. Residues: CASGLAALNEQFF. J is TRBJ2-1 and V is TRBV27; TRBD2 matches at 10 bases. With V trimmed by 8 bases and J by 7 bases, 5 bases remained unmatched. The length of the CDR3 is 13 residues. The germline CDR1 and CDR2 sequences are MNHEY and SMNVEV (reference sequence).

The chain employs TRBV7-3 and TRBJ2-1; 7 bases fit TRBD2. Germline V gene sequence: CDR1 SGHTA, CDR2 FQGTGA. The CDR3 covers 12 residues. The junction had 0 bases not matched to a gene; V was cut back by 0 bases and J by 10 bases. The CDR3 DNA reads TGTGCCAGCAGCTTAACAGCGGGAGAGCAGTTCTTC. It translates to CASSLTAGEQFF.

This chain uses TRBV4-1 with TRBJ1-2, with unresolved D. With 3 bases removed from V and 11 bases from J, the gap between germline ends came to 19 bases. Germline V lookup: CDR1 MGHRA, CDR2 YSYEKL. The CDR3 sequence is 14 residues long. The CDR3 sequence: CASSQAPPGTKYTF. As DNA, the CDR3 is TGCGCCAGCAGCCAGGCCCCCCCGGGTACCAAGTACACCTTC.

J is TRBJ1-3 and V is TRBV5-4; weak D call: TRBD1 (6 bases). Germline CDR1 and CDR2: SGHNT and YYREEE (reference sequence). The V end lost 4 bases, the J end lost 2 bases, and 16 bases lay between the germline ends. CDR3 length equals 16 residues. The DNA of the CDR3 is TGTGCCAGCAGCCCTCAGGGGAAGGGCCCTGGAAACACCATATATTTT. Translation: CASSPQGKGPGNTIYF.

The rearrangement joins TRBV11-2 to TRBJ2-1; possible D gene TRBD1, 6 bases. There are 16 residues in the CDR3. Germline-derived CDR1 and CDR2 are SGHAT and FQNNGV. V was pared by 4 bases and J by 6 bases, with 19 bases between. CDR3 DNA sequence: TGTGCCAGCAGCTCCAACTGGCAGGGGAGCCCCAATGAGCAGTTCTTC. The encoded protein is CASSSNWQGSPNEQFF.

V and J are TRBV11-3 and TRBJ2-3, with TRBD2 as a possible D gene (5 bases). CDR1 and CDR2 from the germline V gene are SGHNT and YENEEA. V shed 6 bases and J shed 5 bases, with 12 bases lying between them. The CDR3 loop spans 13 amino acids. The CDR3 loop is CASSRPGLDTQYF. DNA of the CDR3: TGTGCCAGCAGTCGGCCGGGGTTAGATACGCAGTATTTT.

The rearrangement joins TRBV6-1 to TRBJ2-7; TRBD1 agrees at 10 bases. Unmatched junction bases numbered 13, after V lost 3 bases and J lost 8 bases. CDR1 and CDR2 (germline): MNHNS, SASEGT. The CDR3 contains 16 residues. The CDR3: CASSELSPGQGIKQYF. As DNA, the CDR3 is TGTGCCAGCAGTGAGTTATCACCGGGACAGGGGATAAAGCAGTACTTC.

The chain combines TRBV27 with TRBJ1-5; possible D gene TRBD1, 6 bases. Germline CDR1 reads MNHEY; CDR2 reads SMNVEV (reference sequence). This CDR3 spans 15 amino acids. V was cut by 8 bases and J by 2 bases, with 16 bases left in between. CDR3 residues: CASDITGKGNQPQHF. The CDR3 DNA sequence: TGTGCCAGCGACATTACAGGGAAGGGCAATCAGCCCCAGCATTTT.

The chain employs TRBV5-1 and TRBJ2-2, with 10 bases fitting TRBD1. V was clipped by 4 bases and J by 2 bases; unmatched bases: 14. The germline V gene encodes CDR1 SGHRS and CDR2 YFSETQ. This CDR3 comprises 19 residues. CDR3 loop: CASSPGQGRGRLNTGELFF. Written as DNA, the CDR3 is TGCGCCAGCAGCCCGGGACAGGGGCGAGGGCGATTAAACACCGGGGAGCTGTTTTTT.

The V and J genes are TRBV27 and TRBJ2-7; a weak D match, TRBD1 (6 bases). The V gene's germline CDR1 is MNHEY and CDR2 SMNVEV (reference sequence). Trimming shortened V by 4 bases and J by 3 bases, and 16 bases separated the two germline ends. The CDR3 length is 15 residues. This CDR3 is CASSSSLQGYYEQYF. The CDR3 nucleotides are TGTGCCAGCAGTTCTAGCCTACAGGGTTACTACGAGCAGTACTTC.

V is TRBV6-5 and J is TRBJ2-3; tentative D call: TRBD1 (6 bases). V was pared by 6 bases and J by 3 bases, with 13 bases between. The CDR3 length is 14 residues. Per germline, CDR1 MNHEY and CDR2 SVGAGI. This CDR3 is CASRDRPTTDTQYF. The CDR3 nucleotides read TGTGCCAGCAGGGACAGACCAACAACAGATACGCAGTATTTT.

J is TRBJ1-2 and V is TRBV25-1, with a tentative D call TRBD1 (5 bases). The V end lost 5 bases, the J end lost 3 bases, and 25 bases lay between the germline ends. Germline assignment: CDR1 MGHDK and CDR2 SYGVNS. CDR3 length: 18 residues. CDR3 DNA: TGTGCCAGCAGTCCAAGGGGTGTATTCTCAGGGTTTCACTATGGCTACACCTTC. Translating it yields CASSPRGVFSGFHYGYTF.

The chain couples TRBV15 to TRBJ1-5, with 8 bases matching TRBD1. Germline lookup yields CDR1 LNHNV and CDR2 YYDKDF (reference sequence). V shed 0 bases, J shed 3 bases, and the junction held 4 bases outside the gene matches. The CDR3 loop spans 16 amino acids. CDR3 residues: CATSREGTGLNQPQHF. CDR3 bases: TGTGCCACCAGCAGAGAAGGGACAGGACTCAATCAGCCCCAGCATTTT.